Shown below are 10 T cell receptor beta chains from a single sample sequenced in a study of cytomegalovirus exposure and HLA in healthy donors (dated by TCRdb to the late 2010s). Library construction relied on the immunoSEQ multiplex PCR assay. Held by TCRdb, this immuneACCESS table contains in-frame sequences only and omits some clones. Under half of the omission traces to an unresolved V gene where checked; the cause of the rest is unknown. This sample has roughly 230,000 clones in its table, and 90% of those were observed once. The ten most abundant clones make up around 3.3% of the sample. What was sequenced was PBMCs. The receptors here all came from a woman aged 25 to 39 in good health and CMV-seronegative.

This clone came up once. The chain joins TRBV9 to TRBJ2-5; 7 nucleotides line up with TRBD1. V trimming: 4 bases; J trimming: 2 bases; junction bases outside the gene matches: 2. The CDR3 runs to 13 residues. Per germline, CDR1 SGDLS and CDR2 YYNGEE. The CDR3 coding sequence is TGTGCCAGCAGCTCGGGACAGCAAGAGACCCAGTACTTC. Translated: CASSSGQQETQYF.

This rearrangement joins TRBV28 to TRBJ1-4; TRBD1 might be the D (5 bases). The length of the CDR3 is 17 residues. Germline loops: CDR1 MDHEN, CDR2 SYDVKM. Trimming removed 0 bases at V and 4 bases at J, with 15 bases between. In nucleotides, the CDR3 is TGTGCCAGCAGTTTATGGGGGCAGGCGTGGCGTAATGAAAAACTGTTTTTT. This gives the protein CASSLWGQAWRNEKLFF.

This clone has a single count. The chain carries TRBV4-2 and TRBJ1-2; 8 positions agree with TRBD1. V lost 5 bases to trimming and J lost 6 bases; unmatched junction nucleotides: 14. Germline V lookup: CDR1 LGHNA, CDR2 YNFKEQ. CDR3 length equals 16 residues. CDR3 sequence reads: CASSSQGPGGEDGYTF. CDR3 nucleotides: TGTGCCAGCAGCTCCCAAGGGCCAGGGGGCGAAGATGGCTACACCTTC.

This clone was counted a single time. J is TRBJ2-7 and V is TRBV28, with 7 bases matching TRBD2. From germline, CDR1 is MDHEN and CDR2 SYDVKM. The CDR3 is 13 residues long. With V trimmed by 3 bases and J by 7 bases, 6 bases remained unmatched. DNA for the CDR3: TGTGCCAGCAGTTTTGGAGGGGAGGGAGAGCAGTACTTC. This translates into CASSFGGEGEQYF.

J is TRBJ2-3 and V is TRBV7-9, with 12 bases matching TRBD2. The V and J ends lost 10 bases and 2 bases, in that order; junction bases with no gene match: 7. The germline CDR1 and CDR2 sequences are SEHNR and FQNEAQ (reference sequence). This CDR3 is 15 amino acids long. The CDR3 spells CATDGLAGHTDTQYF. The CDR3, as DNA: TGTGCCACCGACGGACTAGCGGGGCACACAGATACGCAGTATTTT.

The chain employs TRBV19 and TRBJ2-1; D unclear. Germline assignment: CDR1 LNHDA and CDR2 SQIVND (reference sequence). The CDR3 consists of 15 residues. With 2 bases removed from V and 5 bases from J, the gap between germline ends came to 13 bases. DNA of the CDR3: TGTGCCAGTAGTATATTGTCCTCCTTCGACAATGAGCAGTTCTTC. Amino acid sequence: CASSILSSFDNEQFF.

The chain employs TRBV30 and TRBJ2-1, with D unclear. The V end lost 3 bases, the J end lost 4 bases, and 10 bases lay between the germline ends. Germline loops: CDR1 GTSNPN, CDR2 SVGIG (reference sequence). The CDR3 extends over 13 amino acids. CDR3 sequence (DNA): TGTGCCTGGAGCCAGACGTCATACAATGAGCAGTTCTTC. Translating it yields CAWSQTSYNEQFF.

The chain combines TRBV28 with TRBJ2-7, with D possibly matching TRBD2 (5 bases). The V end was cut by 1 base, the J end by 9 bases, with 16 bases between. This CDR3 is built from 14 residues. Germline-derived CDR1 and CDR2 are MDHEN and SYDVKM. In nucleotides, the CDR3 is TGTGCCAGCAGTTTATCCCAAGTTCTCGCGGGGCAGTACTTC. This encodes CASSLSQVLAGQYF.

V is TRBV7-8 and J is TRBJ2-1, with 8 positions matching TRBD2. The CDR3 covers 19 residues. V lost 5 bases and J lost 0; bases outside the gene matches: 15. Germline V CDR1 and CDR2: SGHVS, FQNEAQ. CDR3 nucleotide sequence: TGTGCCAGCAGCCTAGAGGGAAGCGGGAGAAGAGGCTCCTACAATGAGCAGTTCTTC. Amino acids: CASSLEGSGRRGSYNEQFF.

This clone was picked up one time. The rearrangement joins TRBV12-5 to TRBJ2-1; 7 bases align to TRBD2. This CDR3 spans 16 amino acids. The germline V gene encodes CDR1 LGHNT and CDR2 FRNRAP. The junction had 11 bases not matched to a gene; V was cut back by 2 bases and J by 7 bases. The CDR3: CASGLYSTGLTNEQFF. The CDR3 region has the DNA TGTGCTAGTGGTTTGTACTCGACGGGACTAACGAATGAGCAGTTCTTC.